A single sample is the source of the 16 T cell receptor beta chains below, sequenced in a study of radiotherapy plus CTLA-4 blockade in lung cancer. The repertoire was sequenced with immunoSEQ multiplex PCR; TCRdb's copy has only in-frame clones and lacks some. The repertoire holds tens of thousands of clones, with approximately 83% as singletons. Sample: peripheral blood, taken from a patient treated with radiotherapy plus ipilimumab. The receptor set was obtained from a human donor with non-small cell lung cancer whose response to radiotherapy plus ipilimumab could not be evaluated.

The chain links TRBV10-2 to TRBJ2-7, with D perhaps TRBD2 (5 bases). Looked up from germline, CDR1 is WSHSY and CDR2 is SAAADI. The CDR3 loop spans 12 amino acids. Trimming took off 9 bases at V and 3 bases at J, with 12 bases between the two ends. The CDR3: CASSRGLYEQYF. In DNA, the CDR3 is TGCGCCAGTTCGAGAGGGCTCTACGAGCAGTACTTC.

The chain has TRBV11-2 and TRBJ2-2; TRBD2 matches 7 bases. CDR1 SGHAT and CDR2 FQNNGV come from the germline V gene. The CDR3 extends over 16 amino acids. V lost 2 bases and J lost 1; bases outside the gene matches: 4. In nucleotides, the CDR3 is TGTGCCAGCAGCTTAAGGCTAGCGGAGAACACCGGGGAGCTGTTTTTT. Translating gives CASSLRLAENTGELFF.

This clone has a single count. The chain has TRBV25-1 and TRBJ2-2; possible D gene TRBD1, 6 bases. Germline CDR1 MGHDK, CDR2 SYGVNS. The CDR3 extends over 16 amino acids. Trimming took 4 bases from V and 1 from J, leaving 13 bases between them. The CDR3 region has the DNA TGTGCCAGCAGTGGGACAAAGACAGGGAACACCGGGGAGCTGTTTTTT. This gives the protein CASSGTKTGNTGELFF.

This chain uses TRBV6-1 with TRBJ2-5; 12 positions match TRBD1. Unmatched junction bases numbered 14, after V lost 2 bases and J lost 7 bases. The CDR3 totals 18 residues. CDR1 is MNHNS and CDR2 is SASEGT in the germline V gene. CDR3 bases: TGTGCCAGCAGTGAATCGTTAGGGACAGGGGGCGGATCGGGGACCCAGTACTTC. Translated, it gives CASSESLGTGGGSGTQYF.

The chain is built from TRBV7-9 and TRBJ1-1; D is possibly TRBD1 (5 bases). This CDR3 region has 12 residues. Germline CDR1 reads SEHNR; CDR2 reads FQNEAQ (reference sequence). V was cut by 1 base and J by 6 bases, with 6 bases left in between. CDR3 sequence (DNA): TGTGCCAGCAGCTTAGGGGGCCCTGAAGCTTTCTTT. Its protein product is CASSLGGPEAFF.

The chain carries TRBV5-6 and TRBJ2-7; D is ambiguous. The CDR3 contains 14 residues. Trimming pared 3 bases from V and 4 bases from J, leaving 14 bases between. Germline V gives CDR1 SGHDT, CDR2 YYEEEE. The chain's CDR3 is CASSSSRFTYEQYF. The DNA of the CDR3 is TGTGCCAGCAGCTCTTCCCGTTTCACATACGAGCAGTACTTC.

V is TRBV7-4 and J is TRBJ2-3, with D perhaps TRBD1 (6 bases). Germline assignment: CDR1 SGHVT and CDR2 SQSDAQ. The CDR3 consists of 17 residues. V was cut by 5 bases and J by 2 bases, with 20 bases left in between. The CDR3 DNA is TGTGCCAGCAGCCGCAACCGCCGGGACACCTACACAGATACGCAGTATTTT. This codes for CASSRNRRDTYTDTQYF. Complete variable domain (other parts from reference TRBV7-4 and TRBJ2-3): GAGVSQSPRYKVAKRGRDVALRCDSISGHVTLYWYRQTLGQGSEVLTYSQSDAQRDKSGRPSGRFSAERPERSVSTLKIQRTEQGDSAVYLCASSRNRRDTYTDTQYFGPGTRLTVL.

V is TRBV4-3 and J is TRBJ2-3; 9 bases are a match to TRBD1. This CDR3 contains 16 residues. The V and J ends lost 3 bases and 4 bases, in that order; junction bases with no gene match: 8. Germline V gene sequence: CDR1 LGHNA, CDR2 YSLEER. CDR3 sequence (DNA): TGCGCCAGCAGCCAGGGGGACAGGGTGGTCTCAGATACGCAGTATTTT. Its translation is CASSQGDRVVSDTQYF.

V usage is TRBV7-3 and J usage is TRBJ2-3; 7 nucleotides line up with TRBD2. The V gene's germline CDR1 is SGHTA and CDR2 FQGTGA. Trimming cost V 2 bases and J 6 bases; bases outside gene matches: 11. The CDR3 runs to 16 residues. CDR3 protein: CASSLGSSGMRDTQYF. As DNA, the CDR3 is TGTGCCAGCAGCTTAGGATCGAGCGGGATGAGGGATACGCAGTATTTT.

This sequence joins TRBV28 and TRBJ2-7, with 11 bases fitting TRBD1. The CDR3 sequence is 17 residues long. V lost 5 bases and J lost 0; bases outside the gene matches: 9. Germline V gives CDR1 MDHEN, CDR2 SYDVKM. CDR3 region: CASSSLGTGGSSYEQYF. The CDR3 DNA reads TGTGCCAGCAGTAGCCTTGGGACAGGGGGTAGCTCCTACGAGCAGTACTTC.

Here the CDR3 DNA reads TGTGCCAGCAGTACAACTACAGGGGGCACCTACGAGCAGTACTTC. This translates into CASSTTTGGTYEQYF. The chain uses TRBV6-1 and TRBJ2-7; 9 nucleotides match TRBD1. CDR1 and CDR2 (germline): MNHNS, SASEGT. The V and J ends lost 5 bases and 2 bases, in that order; junction bases with no gene match: 7. The CDR3 runs to 15 residues.

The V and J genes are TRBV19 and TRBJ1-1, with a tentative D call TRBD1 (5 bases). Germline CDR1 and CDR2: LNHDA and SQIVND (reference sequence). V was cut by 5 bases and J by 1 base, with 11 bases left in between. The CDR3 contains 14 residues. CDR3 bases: TGTGCCAGTAGTTATGCAGGGTGGAACACTGAAGCTTTCTTT. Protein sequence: CASSYAGWNTEAFF.

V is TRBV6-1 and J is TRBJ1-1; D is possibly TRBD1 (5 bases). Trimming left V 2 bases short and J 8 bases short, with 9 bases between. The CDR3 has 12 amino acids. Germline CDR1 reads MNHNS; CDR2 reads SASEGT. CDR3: CASSETRGEAFF. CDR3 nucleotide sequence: TGTGCCAGCAGTGAAACCCGGGGGGAAGCTTTCTTT.

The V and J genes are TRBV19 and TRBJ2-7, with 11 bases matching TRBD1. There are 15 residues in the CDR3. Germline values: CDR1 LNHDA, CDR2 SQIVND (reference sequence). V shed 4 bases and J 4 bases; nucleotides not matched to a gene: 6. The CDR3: CASSRGTGGVYEQYF. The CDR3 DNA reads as TGTGCCAGTAGTAGGGGGACAGGGGGAGTTTACGAGCAGTACTTC.

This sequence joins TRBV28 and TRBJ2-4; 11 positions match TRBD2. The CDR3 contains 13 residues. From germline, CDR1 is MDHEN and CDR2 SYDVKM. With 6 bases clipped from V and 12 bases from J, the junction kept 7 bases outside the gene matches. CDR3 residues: CASRSKLAGAQYF. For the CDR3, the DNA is TGTGCCAGCAGGTCAAAACTAGCGGGAGCTCAGTACTTC.

The CDR3 DNA follows: TGTGCCAGTGCCAGACTATTGAACACTGAAGCTTTCTTT. This sequence encodes CASARLLNTEAFF. The J gene is TRBJ1-1, the V gene TRBV19, with D unclear. Germline V gene lookup returns CDR1 LNHDA and CDR2 SQIVND (reference sequence). This CDR3 comprises 13 residues. Deletions cut 8 bases from V and 0 bases from J, with 10 bases between.